This T cell receptor (beta chain) appears in the sequencing data of a study of Ad26.COV2.S vaccination and SARS-CoV-2 variants. Study details: Recipients of Ad26.COV2.S got it intramuscularly, once or twice 56 days apart.

The CDR3 totals 15 residues. Trimming left V 2 bases short and J 4 bases short, with 14 bases between. Germline assignment: CDR1 LNHNV and CDR2 YYDKDF (reference sequence). The treatment was: some 20 received Ad26.COV2.S at low or high dose, single or two shots; 5 received placebo; per-sample allocation not given. Sampling was performed 63 days after the first vaccine or placebo injection. Regarding the study as a whole: With respect to non-spike TCR breadth, vaccine and placebo recipients were similar.

Here immunoSEQ multiplex PCR was the method, and the copy in TCRdb shows in-frame clones only, minus some. The table lists about 370,000 clones, approximately 91% of them singletons. In regard to this clone: What it recognizes is unknown.

The V and J genes are TRBV15 and TRBJ1-2; D is ambiguous. Sequencing was performed on peripheral blood, taken in a trial of Ad26.COV2.S vaccine versus placebo. The sequence came from a person aged 18 to 59 who received the Ad26.COV2.S COVID-19 vaccine or a placebo. The CDR3 protein is CATSRPPTTLYGYTF. Here the CDR3 DNA reads TGTGCCACCAGCAGACCGCCGACAACGCTCTATGGCTACACCTTC.